This TCR beta chain was obtained from a study of T cell changes during pregnancy in multiple sclerosis. The CDR3 has 16 residues. Data came from immunoSEQ multiplex PCR; TCRdb stores just in-frame clones and leaves some out. The table shows 65,000 to 85,000 clones, with around 90% occurring only once. The sequence derives from a female donor with multiple sclerosis, enrolled in a pregnancy study. Sequences were derived from CD4+ T cells from peripheral blood mononuclear cells, sampled after pregnancy. The V gene is TRBV21-1, the J gene TRBJ1-4; no DNA check was done on the table's D call, TRBD1. TRBV21-1 represents a pseudogene. The CDR3 DNA is TGTGCCAGCAGCAAAGGCCCCACAGGGTCTAATGAAAAACTGTTTTTT. Its translation: CASSKGPTGSNEKLFF.